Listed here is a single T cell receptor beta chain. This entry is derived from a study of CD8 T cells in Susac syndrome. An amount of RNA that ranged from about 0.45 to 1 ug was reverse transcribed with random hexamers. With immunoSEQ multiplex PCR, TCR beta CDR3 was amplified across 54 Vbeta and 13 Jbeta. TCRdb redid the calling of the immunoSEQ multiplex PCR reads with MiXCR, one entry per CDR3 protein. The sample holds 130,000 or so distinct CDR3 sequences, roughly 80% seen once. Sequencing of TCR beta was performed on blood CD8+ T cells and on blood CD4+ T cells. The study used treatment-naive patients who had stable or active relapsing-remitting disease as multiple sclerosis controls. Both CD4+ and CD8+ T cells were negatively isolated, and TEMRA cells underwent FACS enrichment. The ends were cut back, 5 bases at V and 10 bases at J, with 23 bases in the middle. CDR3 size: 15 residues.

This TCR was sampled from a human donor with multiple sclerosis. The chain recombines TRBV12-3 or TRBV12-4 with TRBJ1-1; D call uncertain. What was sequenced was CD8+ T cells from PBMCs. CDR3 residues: CASSPADIPDWVAFF. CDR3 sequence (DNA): TGTGCCAGCAGTCCAGCCGACATCCCGGACTGGGTAGCTTTCTTT.